This TCR beta chain was captured in a study of cytomegalovirus exposure and HLA in healthy donors. About the study: HLA-typed donors were the source of around 85 million unique TCRs held in an early data release.

General study points: In a later analysis, at a false discovery rate of 0.05, 15,000 to 20,000 TCR beta sequences matched HLA alleles.

Trimming removed 3 bases at V and 3 bases at J, with 15 bases between. CDR3 length: 16 residues. The germline V gene encodes CDR1 PRHDT and CDR2 FYEKMQ (reference sequence). The PCR was carried out with 60 Vbeta primers and 13 Jbeta primers. Assay: immunoSEQ multiplex PCR; the TCRdb copy retains only in-frame clones and omits some. The sample shows over 65,000 clones, 70% to 85% of them seen only once. Turning to this clone: Its antigen is unknown.

The chain employs TRBV13 and TRBJ1-3; no clear D. This sequence originates from a woman between 40 and 55 years old in good health and CMV-seronegative. The sequenced sample consisted of PBMCs. The CDR3 spells CASSFFRPVSGNTIYF. CDR3 sequence (DNA): TGTGCCAGCAGCTTTTTCAGGCCTGTAAGTGGAAACACCATATATTTT.